In this sample, the clone carrying this TCR beta chain turned up many times. What it binds is not known. In the study's own analysis: In papillary thyroid cancer, a distant-metastasis classifier was built using CDR3 differences across clinicopathological groups. MiXCR was used by TCRdb to re-call the PCR reads. The V and J calls come from TCRdb's annotation, not from the publication. The sample lists 75,000 to 100,000 clones, over 9.5% occurring once. Trimming cost V 3 bases and J 3 bases; bases outside gene matches: 4. This CDR3 comprises 15 residues. Germline V CDR1 and CDR2: DFQATT, SNEGSKA (reference sequence). This sample is part of a study of metastatic and nonmetastatic thyroid tumors. About the research overall: Blood and tumor or nodule tissue repertoires from malignant and benign thyroid patients were compared. Study results and limitations: Malignant thyroid tumors reportedly exceeded benign nodules significantly in TCR beta diversity, with the difference appearing in blood and tumor.

No patient received treatment before thyroid surgery. The chain joins TRBV20-1 to TRBJ2-1, with TRBD2 matching over 11 bases. The source of this sequence is a female donor with papillary thyroid cancer or a benign thyroid nodule (not recorded which). Some clones in this sample may be carry-over from other donors' samples. Sample: blood. The CDR3 DNA is TGCAGTGCTAGCCTACTAGCGGGAGACTACAATGAGCAGTTCTTC. Translating it yields CSASLLAGDYNEQFF.